This T cell receptor (beta chain) derives from a study of CD8 T cells in Susac syndrome (dated 2019 in TCRdb). Study-wide context: Whether CD8+ T cell activation and differentiation in Susac syndrome was antigen driven was tested using repertoire sequencing. The clonality of the CD8+ T cell repertoire was compared across 12 healthy donors, 14 Susac syndrome patients and about 16 multiple sclerosis patients. Beyond this particular receptor, the publication reports: The number of individuals in the TCR sequencing and HLA analysis was recognized as being relatively small.

This clonotype occurred once. The specificity of this receptor is unknown. Base-call qualities are not available, and no considerably larger clone is one nucleotide away. Evidence from a single read is weak. Including the terminal cysteine and phenylalanine, the CDR3 comprises 17 residues. Kept here is only the CDR3 DNA, which spans 51 bases and is read in frame from base 1. The CDR1 and CDR2 encoded by the germline V gene (reference sequence) are DFQATT and SNEGSKA. Unmatched junction bases come to 4, with V trimmed by 0 bases and J by 2 bases. Peripheral blood CD8+ and CD4+ T cells from healthy donors, Susac syndrome patients and multiple sclerosis patients were profiled using high-throughput TCR beta sequencing. The multiple sclerosis controls were treatment-naive patients who had stable or active relapsing-remitting disease and met the revised McDonald criteria. Bulk CD8+ and CD4+ T cells were purified by magnetic negative isolation, while CD8+ TEMRA cells were enriched using FACS. Blood was drawn into EDTA tubes, processed within 24 hours, and PBMCs were isolated by density gradient centrifugation. PBMCs intended for TCR sequencing were cryopreserved in liquid nitrogen and thawed later in a water bath at 37 degrees C. Purity of sorted or isolated CD4+, CD8+ and CD8+ TEMRA cells was at least 90%.

RNA was extracted using the RNeasy kit, and roughly 0.45 to 1 ug of the RNA was reverse transcribed with random hexamers. TCR beta CDR3 regions were amplified with the immunoSEQ multiplex PCR assay covering 54 Vbeta and 13 Jbeta segments. Bias from PCR amplification was corrected by using a synthetic template baseline for primer optimization and for computational correction. In the authors' own workflow: Reads were annotated to V, D and J genes according to IMGT and were analyzed with immunoSEQ Analyzer, with only productive sequences retained. To calculate clonality, Shannon entropy was normalized by log2 of the number of productive unique sequences and then subtracted from one. Public and private clones were assessed among the 100 most prevalent clones of each patient and control. Susac-specific clones were defined as absent from healthy and MS cohorts, 800 to 1,200 published viral clones and other ImmuneACCESS disease sequences. The raw public reads went through TCRdb reprocessing: fastp at Q25, MiXCR clone calling, in-frame beta chains kept. Every CDR3 protein is listed once, alongside the most common genes and DNA of its rows. The V and J calls follow TCRdb's processing rather than the paper's. This sample comprises some 300,000 distinct CDR3 sequences, around nine tenths of them detected only once. The ten top clones hold around 0.18% of the sample.

The source is a human donor with multiple sclerosis. Sequenced input: CD8+ T cells from PBMCs. The chain joins TRBV20-1 to TRBJ2-1, with 13 central nucleotides matching TRBD2. CDR3 protein: CSARDRTSGRPYNEQFF. Read as DNA, the sequence is TGCAGTGCTAGAGATAGGACTAGCGGGAGACCCTACAATGAGCAGTTCTTC.